This passage covers 13 T cell receptor beta chains from one sample sequenced in a study of identical twins. TCRdb reprocessed the 5' RACE reads via MiXCR and lists one record per CDR3 protein. The sample contains nearly 250,000 distinct CDR3 sequences, about 7% of which appear only once. Separately, the same data were catalogued under a study of yellow fever vaccine responses in identical twins.

The sequenced sample was memory (CD45RO+) T cells sorted from blood. The receptors originated from a woman aged 18 to 35 in good health.

The chain recombines TRBV25-1 with TRBJ1-4, with D uncertain. The V end lost 2 bases, the J end lost 11 bases, and 9 bases lay between the germline ends. This CDR3 comprises 12 residues. Germline CDR1 and CDR2: MGHDK and SYGVNS. The CDR3 spells CASSEGLGKLFF. The DNA of the CDR3 is TGTGCCAGCAGTGAAGGGCTCGGTAAACTGTTTTTT.

This clonotype was detected ten times or more. The chain recombines TRBV12-3 or TRBV12-4 with TRBJ2-2, with D perhaps given as TRBD1 or TRBD2 (5 bases each). V lost 4 bases and J 6 bases, leaving 18 bases between the germline ends. CDR3 length: 16 residues. This chain's CDR3 is CASSSGRTNMAGELFF. CDR3 DNA sequence: TGTGCCAGCAGTTCGGGACGTACGAACATGGCCGGGGAGCTGTTTTTT.

This clonotype was found many times. For the CDR3, the DNA is TGTGCCAGCAGTTTCGGACTAGCGGGTGGCACGAGCTCCTACGAGCAGTACTTC. Translating gives CASSFGLAGGTSSYEQYF. The chain has TRBV28 and TRBJ2-7, with 11 bases that match TRBD2. The CDR3 contains 18 residues. V lost 3 bases, J lost 0 bases, and 10 bases stayed unmatched. Germline lookup yields CDR1 MDHEN and CDR2 SYDVKM.

This clonotype was detected ten times or more. The genes are TRBV6-1 and TRBJ2-7, with 11 bases identical to TRBD2. V trimming: 7 bases; J trimming: 6 bases; junction bases outside the gene matches: 8. The CDR3 has 14 amino acids. Germline CDR1 MNHNS, CDR2 SASEGT. The CDR3 protein is CASKHSGRATEQYF. CDR3 in DNA: TGTGCCAGCAAGCATAGCGGGAGGGCGACCGAGCAGTACTTC.

This clonotype was detected a few times. This sequence joins TRBV20-1 and TRBJ2-5, with no clear D. Deletions cut 5 bases from V and 4 bases from J, with 8 bases between. CDR3 length: 11 amino acids. In germline, CDR1 is DFQATT, CDR2 SNEGSKA (reference sequence). CDR3: CSAGPGETQYF. Here the CDR3 DNA reads TGCAGTGCTGGCCCCGGAGAGACCCAGTACTTC.

This clonotype rates as medium-sized. A read error may produce the germline difference seen at one junction end. The V call is TRBV5-1, the J call TRBJ2-5; D gene ambiguous. Germline loops: CDR1 SGHRS, CDR2 YFSETQ. This CDR3 is 11 amino acids long. CDR3 protein: CASSLQETQYF. The CDR3 nucleotides are TGTGCCAGCAGTTTACAAGAGACCCAGTACTTC.

This clonotype was observed at least ten times. V is TRBV12-3 or TRBV12-4 and J is TRBJ2-1; D possibly corresponds to TRBD2 (5 bases). Trimming left V 2 bases short and J 10 bases short, with 12 bases between. CDR3 length: 13 residues. For the CDR3, the DNA is TGTGCCAGCAGTTTACTGAGGGTGGGGGAGCAGTTCTTC. Translation: CASSLLRVGEQFF.

This chain uses TRBV5-6 with TRBJ2-1, with a tentative D call TRBD2 (6 bases). CDR1 and CDR2 (germline): SGHDT, YYEEEE. This CDR3 region has 16 residues. Trimming removed 4 bases at V and 0 bases at J, with 14 bases between. CDR3 in amino acids: CASSGGSSVSYNEQFF. DNA of the CDR3: TGTGCCAGCAGCGGGGGATCTAGCGTCTCCTACAATGAGCAGTTCTTC.

This clonotype was detected many times. The chain employs TRBV5-1 and TRBJ1-1; D remains unclear. This CDR3 comprises 13 residues. V shed 6 bases and J shed 0 bases, with 9 bases lying between them. The germline V gene encodes CDR1 SGHRS and CDR2 YFSETQ. Here the CDR3 reads CASNSGLNTEAFF. CDR3 in DNA: TGCGCCAGCAACTCCGGCCTGAACACTGAAGCTTTCTTT.

The chain carries TRBV9 and TRBJ2-1, with D possibly matching TRBD2 (5 bases). CDR1 and CDR2 (germline): SGDLS, YYNGEE. This CDR3 is 17 amino acids long. V was cut by 0 bases and J by 6 bases, with 19 bases left in between. Written as DNA, the CDR3 is TGTGCCAGCAGCGTAGGAAGACTAACCCAATCCCCCAATGAGCAGTTCTTC. Protein: CASSVGRLTQSPNEQFF.

This clonotype has at least ten counts. The chain employs TRBV5-1 and TRBJ1-1, with D possibly TRBD1 on 5 matching bases. V gave up 4 bases and J gave up 3 bases, with 10 bases separating them. This CDR3 is 13 amino acids long. Germline V CDR1 and CDR2: SGHRS, YFSETQ. CDR3 coding DNA: TGCGCCAGCAGCAACGGGGGGGACACTGAAGCTTTCTTT. The encoded protein is CASSNGGDTEAFF.

This clonotype appeared many times. The chain carries TRBV10-2 and TRBJ1-4, with 7 bases that match TRBD1. Germline lookup yields CDR1 WSHSY and CDR2 SAAADI. The CDR3 loop spans 13 amino acids. The V and J ends lost 10 bases and 5 bases, in that order; junction bases with no gene match: 7. Here the CDR3 reads CATRDSLNEKLFF. In DNA, the CDR3 is TGCGCCACCAGGGACAGCCTAAATGAAAAACTGTTTTTT.

This clonotype occurred many times. The chain uses TRBV5-1 and TRBJ2-1, with 12 bases matching TRBD2. Germline V gene lookup returns CDR1 SGHRS and CDR2 YFSETQ. J lost 4 bases, V lost 4 bases, and 6 bases had no gene match. The CDR3 has 16 amino acids. As DNA, the CDR3 is TGCGCCAGCAGCGGAGGACTAGCGGGGTCGTACAATGAGCAGTTCTTC. Translating it yields CASSGGLAGSYNEQFF.